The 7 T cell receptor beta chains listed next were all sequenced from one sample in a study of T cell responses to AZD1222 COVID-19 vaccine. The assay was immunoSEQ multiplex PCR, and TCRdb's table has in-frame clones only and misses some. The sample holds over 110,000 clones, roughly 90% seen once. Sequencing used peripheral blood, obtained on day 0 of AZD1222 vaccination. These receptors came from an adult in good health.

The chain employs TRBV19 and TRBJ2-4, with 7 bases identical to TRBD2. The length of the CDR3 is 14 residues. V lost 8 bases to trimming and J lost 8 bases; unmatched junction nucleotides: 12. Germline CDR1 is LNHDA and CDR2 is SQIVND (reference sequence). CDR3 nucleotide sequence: TGTGCCAGTCGCCCCGGGCTTCGGGGGGACATTCAGTACTTC. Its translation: CASRPGLRGDIQYF.

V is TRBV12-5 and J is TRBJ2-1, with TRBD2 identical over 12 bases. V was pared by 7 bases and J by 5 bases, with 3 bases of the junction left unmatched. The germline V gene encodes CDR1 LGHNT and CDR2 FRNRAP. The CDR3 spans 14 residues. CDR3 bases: TGTGCTAGTGAACCTAGCGGGGGGGACAATGAGCAGTTCTTC. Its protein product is CASEPSGGDNEQFF.

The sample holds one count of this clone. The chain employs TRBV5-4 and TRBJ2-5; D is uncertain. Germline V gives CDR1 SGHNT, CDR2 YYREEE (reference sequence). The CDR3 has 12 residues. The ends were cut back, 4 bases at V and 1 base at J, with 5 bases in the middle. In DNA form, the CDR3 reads TGTGCCAGCAGCCAATTCCAAGAGACCCAGTACTTC. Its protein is CASSQFQETQYF.

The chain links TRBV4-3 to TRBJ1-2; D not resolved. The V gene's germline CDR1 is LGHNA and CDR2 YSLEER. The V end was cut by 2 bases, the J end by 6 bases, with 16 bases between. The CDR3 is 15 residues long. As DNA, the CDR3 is TGCGCCAGCAGCCAATTGCAAGAGGGCGTCCATGGCTACACCTTC. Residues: CASSQLQEGVHGYTF.

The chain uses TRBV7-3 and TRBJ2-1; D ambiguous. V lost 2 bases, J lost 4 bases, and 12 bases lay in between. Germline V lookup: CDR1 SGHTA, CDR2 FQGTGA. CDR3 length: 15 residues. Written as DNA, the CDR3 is TGTGCCAGCAGCTTAGGCGTGGCTCTGTACAATGAGCAGTTCTTC. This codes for CASSLGVALYNEQFF.

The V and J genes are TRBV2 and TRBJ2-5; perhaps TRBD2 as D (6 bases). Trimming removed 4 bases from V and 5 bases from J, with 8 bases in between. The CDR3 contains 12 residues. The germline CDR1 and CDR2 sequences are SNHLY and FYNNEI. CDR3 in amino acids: CASSAAGETQYF. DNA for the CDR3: TGTGCCAGCAGTGCCGCGGGGGAGACCCAGTACTTC.

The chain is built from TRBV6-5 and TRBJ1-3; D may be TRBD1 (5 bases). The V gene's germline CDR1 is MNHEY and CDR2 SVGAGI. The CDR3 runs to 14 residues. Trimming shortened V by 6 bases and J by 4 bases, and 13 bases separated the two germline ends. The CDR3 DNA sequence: TGTGCCAGCAGGACCCGAGGGGTCGGAAACACCATATATTTT. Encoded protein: CASRTRGVGNTIYF.